This T cell receptor beta chain comes out of a study of blood T cell repertoires in COVID-19 (dated by TCRdb to the early 2020s). For context, the study as a whole: Samples from collaborators originated in the United States, Italy and Spain and spanned both the acute and convalescent phases of COVID-19. The material from the prospective study consisted of cDNA or gDNA derived from T cells, B-cell-depleted T cells, or PBMCs. Where available, HLA class I and class II types were taken from metadata supplied by the sample provider and were not determined by assay-based typing. The repertoires were released in a freely available public database intended as a resource for research on the immune response to SARS-CoV-2. Nearly every sample came with metadata listing a de-identified subject ID, COVID-19 status, age in years and sex. Samples were obtained from the ongoing ImmuneRACE study (first 160 participants) and from some 1,200 subjects provided by 6 global collaborators. Subjects who had been exposed to COVID-19, were actively infected with it, or had recovered from it provided the deeply sampled blood TCRbeta repertoires that made up the dataset.

A remark on this clone: The antigen this receptor binds is unknown. No quality values exist for individual bases; no much larger clone is one base distant.

What the research found in general, with its limitations: How much clinical and demographic metadata was included differed by source and by participant, and the metadata was provided uncurated.

CDR1 and CDR2 were assigned from the germline V gene as LGHNA and YNFKEQ. The CDR3 numbers 19 residues from cysteine through phenylalanine. The CDR3 DNA has 57 bases and is translated from base 1. V ends up 6 bases short and J 0 bases short, with an unmatched junction base count of 12. TCRbeta CDR3 regions were amplified from genomic DNA by means of the immunoSEQ Assay, a bias-controlled multiplex PCR. The source study handled its data this way. The number of nucleated cells in each sample was estimated by amplification of reference gene primers within the assay. To quantify the absolute abundance of each unique TCRbeta CDR3 rearrangement, sequence reads were collapsed and filtered. For each sample, productive Simpson clonality was calculated by taking the square root of Simpson's diversity index across productive rearrangements. Imported from immuneACCESS, the table was reduced by TCRdb to in-frame sequences with V and J called. These copies leave out some clones; in studies compared against another copy, an unresolved V gene accounts for under half, and the cause of the remainder is not known. D and trimming were read from the DNA, whereas the V and J calls and clone size are those reported in that table. The sample table lists over 140,000 clones, 80% to 85% of them with a count of one. The ten largest clones represent more than 3.5% of the sample.

Whole blood was collected in K2EDTA tubes by collaborating institutions according to the institutions' own protocols. For TCRbeta analysis, collaborator samples were shipped as frozen whole blood, as isolated PBMCs, or as DNA extracted from either sample type. The receptor comes from a woman aged 60 to 75 with acute or convalescent COVID-19. The chain joins TRBV4-2 to TRBJ2-6; the junction holds 9 bases that match TRBD1. The sequenced sample was peripheral blood. Here is the DNA: TGTGCCAGCAGAGAAGAACCGGGACAGGGACGCTCTGGGGCCAACGTCCTGACTTTC. Translated, it gives CASREEPGQGRSGANVLTF.